These 7 T cell receptor beta chains were all obtained from the same sample, sequenced in a study of T cell responses to AZD1222 COVID-19 vaccine. Sequenced by immunoSEQ multiplex PCR; TCRdb stores in-frame clones only, minus some. The data hold 200,000 or so clones, with approximately 95% observed a single time. The specimen comprised peripheral blood, sampled 28 days after the second AZD1222 dose. These TCRs come from an adult who received the AZD1222 COVID-19 vaccine.

The chain links TRBV27 to TRBJ1-3; D call uncertain. V was trimmed by 2 bases and J by 4 bases, leaving 9 bases between them. CDR1 and CDR2 from the germline V gene are MNHEY and SMNVEV (reference sequence). The CDR3 contains 14 residues. CDR3 amino acids: CASSLIGPGNTIYF. The CDR3 region has the DNA TGTGCCAGCAGTTTAATCGGTCCGGGAAACACCATATATTTT.

This chain connects TRBV6-1 to TRBJ2-3; 12 bases agree with TRBD2. The CDR3 extends over 16 amino acids. From germline, CDR1 is MNHNS and CDR2 SASEGT. The V segment lost 3 bases and the J segment 1 base; nucleotides outside the gene matches: 2. CDR3 protein: CASSDRTSGGTDTQYF. CDR3 DNA sequence: TGTGCCAGCAGTGACCGGACTAGCGGGGGCACAGATACGCAGTATTTT.

This clone appeared a few times. In DNA, the CDR3 is TGTGCCAGCAGAGGGGAAGATTGGACCTACGAGCAGTACTTC. Its protein is CASRGEDWTYEQYF. The genes are TRBV2 and TRBJ2-7; D might be TRBD1 (5 bases). V lost 6 bases and J 2 bases, leaving 14 bases between the germline ends. Germline assignment: CDR1 SNHLY and CDR2 FYNNEI. This CDR3 has 14 amino acids.

The chain employs TRBV6-5 and TRBJ1-2; TRBD1 might be the D (6 bases). This CDR3 is built from 13 residues. The germline gives CDR1 MNHEY, CDR2 SVGAGI. Trimming left V 6 bases short and J 6 bases short, with 14 bases between. Here the CDR3 reads CASRGTYLDGYTF. The CDR3 region has the DNA TGTGCCAGCAGGGGGACATATTTAGATGGCTACACCTTC.

This chain uses TRBV30 with TRBJ1-2; perhaps TRBD1 as D (6 bases). Germline CDR1 and CDR2: GTSNPN and SVGIG (reference sequence). Trimming pared 1 base from V and 2 bases from J, leaving 14 bases between. This CDR3 comprises 15 residues. The CDR3 loop reads CAWSDGGHNNYGYTF. The DNA of the CDR3 is TGTGCCTGGAGTGATGGGGGACACAACAACTATGGCTACACCTTC.

The chain links TRBV7-9 to TRBJ1-5; 9 nucleotides match TRBD1. V was clipped by 2 bases and J by 7 bases; unmatched bases: 9. The CDR3 has 16 amino acids. CDR1 and CDR2 from the germline V gene are SEHNR and FQNEAQ (reference sequence). The CDR3 DNA reads TGTGCCAGCAGCTTACGGGACAGGGTTGGTGAGCAGCCCCAGCATTTT. Amino acid sequence: CASSLRDRVGEQPQHF.

The rearrangement links TRBV10-2 to TRBJ2-7; the match to TRBD1 covers 9 bases. Germline CDR1 reads WSHSY; CDR2 reads SAAADI. The CDR3 totals 17 residues. Trimming at V came to 5 bases and at J to 1 base, leaving 12 bases not matched to a gene. The CDR3 loop reads CASSRDRVGESSYEQYF. The CDR3 nucleotides read TGCGCCAGCAGTCGGGACAGGGTAGGAGAGTCTTCCTACGAGCAGTACTTC.